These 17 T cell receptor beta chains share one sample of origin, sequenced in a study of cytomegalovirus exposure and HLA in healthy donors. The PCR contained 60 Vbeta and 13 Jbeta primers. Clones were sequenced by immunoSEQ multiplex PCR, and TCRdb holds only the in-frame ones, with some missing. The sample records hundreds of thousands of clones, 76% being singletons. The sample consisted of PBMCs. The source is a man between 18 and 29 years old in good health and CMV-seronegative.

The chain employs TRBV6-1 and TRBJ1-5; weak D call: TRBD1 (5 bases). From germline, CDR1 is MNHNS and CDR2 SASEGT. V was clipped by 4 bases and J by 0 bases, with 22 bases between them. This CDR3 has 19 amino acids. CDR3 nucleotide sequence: TGTGCCAGCAGTGGTCCGGACACCCTCCTACACTATAGCAATCAGCCCCAGCATTTT. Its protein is CASSGPDTLLHYSNQPQHF.

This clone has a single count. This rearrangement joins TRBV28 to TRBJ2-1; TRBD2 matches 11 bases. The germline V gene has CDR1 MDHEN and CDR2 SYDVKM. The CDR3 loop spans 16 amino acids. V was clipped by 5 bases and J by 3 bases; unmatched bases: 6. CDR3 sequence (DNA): TGTGCCAGCAGTCCTCTAGCGGGAGGTATCTACAATGAGCAGTTCTTC. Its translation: CASSPLAGGIYNEQFF. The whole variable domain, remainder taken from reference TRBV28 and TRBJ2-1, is DVKVTQSSRYLVKRTGEKVFLECVQDMDHENMFWYRQDPGLGLRLIYFSYDVKMKEKGDIPEGYSVSREKKERFSLILESASTNQTSMYLCASSPLAGGIYNEQFFGPGTRLTVL.

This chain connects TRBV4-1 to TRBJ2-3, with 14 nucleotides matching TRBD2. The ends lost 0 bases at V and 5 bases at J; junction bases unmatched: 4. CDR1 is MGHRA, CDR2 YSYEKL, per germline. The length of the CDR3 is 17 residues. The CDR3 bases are TGCGCCAGCAGCCAAGAGACTAGCGGGAGGGCCAGAGATACGCAGTATTTT. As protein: CASSQETSGRARDTQYF.

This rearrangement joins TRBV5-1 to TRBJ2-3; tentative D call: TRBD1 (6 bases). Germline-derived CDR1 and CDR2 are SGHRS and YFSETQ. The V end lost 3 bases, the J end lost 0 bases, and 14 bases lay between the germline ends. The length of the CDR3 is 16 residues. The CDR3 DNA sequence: TGCGCCAGCAGCTCCCTGGGGGCCACTAGCACAGATACGCAGTATTTT. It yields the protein CASSSLGATSTDTQYF.

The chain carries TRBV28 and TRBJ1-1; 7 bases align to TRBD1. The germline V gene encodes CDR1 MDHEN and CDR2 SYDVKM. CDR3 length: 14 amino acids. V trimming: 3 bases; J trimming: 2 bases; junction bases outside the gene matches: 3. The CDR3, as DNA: TGTGCCAGCAGTTTTCAGGGGGTAAACACTGAAGCTTTCTTT. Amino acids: CASSFQGVNTEAFF. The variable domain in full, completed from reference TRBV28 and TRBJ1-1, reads DVKVTQSSRYLVKRTGEKVFLECVQDMDHENMFWYRQDPGLGLRLIYFSYDVKMKEKGDIPEGYSVSREKKERFSLILESASTNQTSMYLCASSFQGVNTEAFFGQGTRLTVV.

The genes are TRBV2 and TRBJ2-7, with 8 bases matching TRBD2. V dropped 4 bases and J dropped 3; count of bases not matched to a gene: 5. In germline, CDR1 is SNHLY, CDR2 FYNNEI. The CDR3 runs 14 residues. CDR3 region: CASSVTSGLYEQYF. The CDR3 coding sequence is TGTGCCAGCAGTGTTACTAGCGGACTCTACGAGCAGTACTTC.

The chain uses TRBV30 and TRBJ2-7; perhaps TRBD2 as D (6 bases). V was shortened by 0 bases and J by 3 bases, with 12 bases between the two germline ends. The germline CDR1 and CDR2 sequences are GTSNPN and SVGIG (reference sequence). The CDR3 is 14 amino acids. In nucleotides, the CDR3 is TGTGCCTGGAGTGTAAGGGGACTGTTCTACGAGCAGTACTTC. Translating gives CAWSVRGLFYEQYF.

The CDR3 protein is CSAREQNTIYF. In DNA, the CDR3 is TGCAGTGCTAGAGAACAGAACACCATATATTTT. The chain recombines TRBV20-1 with TRBJ1-3; D not resolved. This CDR3 is built from 11 residues. The germline V gene encodes CDR1 DFQATT and CDR2 SNEGSKA (reference sequence). V lost 0 bases and J 7 bases, leaving 4 bases between the germline ends.

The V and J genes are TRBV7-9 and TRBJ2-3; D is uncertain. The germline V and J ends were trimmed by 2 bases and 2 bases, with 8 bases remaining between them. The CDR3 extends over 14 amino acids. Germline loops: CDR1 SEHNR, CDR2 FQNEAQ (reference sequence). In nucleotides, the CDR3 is TGTGCCAGCAGCTTAAGAGGCCTCACAGATACGCAGTATTTT. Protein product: CASSLRGLTDTQYF.

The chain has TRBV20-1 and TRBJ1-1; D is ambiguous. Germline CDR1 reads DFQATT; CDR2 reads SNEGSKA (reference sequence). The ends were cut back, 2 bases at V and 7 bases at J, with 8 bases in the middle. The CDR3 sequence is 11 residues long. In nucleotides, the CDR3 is TGCAGTGCTAGACACGTCGGTGAAGCTTTCTTT. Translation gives CSARHVGEAFF.

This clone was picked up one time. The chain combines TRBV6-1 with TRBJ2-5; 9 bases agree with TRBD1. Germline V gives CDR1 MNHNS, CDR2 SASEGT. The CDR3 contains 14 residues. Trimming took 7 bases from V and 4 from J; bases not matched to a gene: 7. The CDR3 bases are TGTGCCAGCACCCAGGGACAGGGTTTAGAGACCCAGTACTTC. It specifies CASTQGQGLETQYF.

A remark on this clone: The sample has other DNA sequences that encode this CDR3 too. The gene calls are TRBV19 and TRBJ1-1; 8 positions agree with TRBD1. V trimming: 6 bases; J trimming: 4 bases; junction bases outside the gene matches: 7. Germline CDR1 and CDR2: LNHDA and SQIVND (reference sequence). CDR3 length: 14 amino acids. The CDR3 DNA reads TGTGCCAGTAGCACCGGACAGGGTTTCACTGAAGCTTTCTTT. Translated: CASSTGQGFTEAFF.

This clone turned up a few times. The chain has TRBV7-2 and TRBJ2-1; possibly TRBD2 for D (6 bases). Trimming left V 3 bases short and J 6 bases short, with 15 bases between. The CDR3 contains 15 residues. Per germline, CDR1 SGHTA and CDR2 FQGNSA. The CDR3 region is CASSLVWGEPNEQFF. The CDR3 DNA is TGTGCCAGCAGCTTGGTTTGGGGGGAGCCCAATGAGCAGTTCTTC. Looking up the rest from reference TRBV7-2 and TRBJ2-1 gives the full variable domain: GAGVSQSPSNKVTEKGKDVELRCDPISGHTALYWYRQSLGQGLEFLIYFQGNSAPDKSGLPSDRFSAERTGGSVSTLTIQRTQQEDSAVYLCASSLVWGEPNEQFFGPGTRLTVL.

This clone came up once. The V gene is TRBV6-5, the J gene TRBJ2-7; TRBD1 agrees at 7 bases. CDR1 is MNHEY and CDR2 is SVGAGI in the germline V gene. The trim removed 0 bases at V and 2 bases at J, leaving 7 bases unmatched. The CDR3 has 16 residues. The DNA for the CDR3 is TGTGCCAGCAGTTACTCACAGGGGTCCTTTCCCTACGAGCAGTACTTC. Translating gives CASSYSQGSFPYEQYF.

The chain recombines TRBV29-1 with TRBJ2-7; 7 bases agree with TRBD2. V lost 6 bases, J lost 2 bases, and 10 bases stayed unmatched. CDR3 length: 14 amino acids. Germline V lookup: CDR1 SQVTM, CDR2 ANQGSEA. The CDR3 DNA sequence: TGCAGCGTCCGAGTGGGACTAACTCCCTACGAGCAGTACTTC. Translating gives CSVRVGLTPYEQYF.

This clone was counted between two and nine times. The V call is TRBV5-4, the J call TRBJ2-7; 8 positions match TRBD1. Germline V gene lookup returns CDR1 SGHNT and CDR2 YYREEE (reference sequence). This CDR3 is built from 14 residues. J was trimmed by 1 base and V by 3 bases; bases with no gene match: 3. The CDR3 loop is CASSSDRGSYEQYF. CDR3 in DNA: TGTGCCAGCAGCTCAGACAGGGGTTCCTACGAGCAGTACTTC.

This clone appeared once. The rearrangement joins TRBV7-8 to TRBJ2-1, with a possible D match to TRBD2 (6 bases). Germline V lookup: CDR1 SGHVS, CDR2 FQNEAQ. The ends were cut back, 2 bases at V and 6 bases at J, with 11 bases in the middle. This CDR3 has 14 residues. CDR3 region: CASSLTLASNEQFF. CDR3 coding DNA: TGTGCCAGCAGCTTAACCCTAGCGAGCAATGAGCAGTTCTTC.